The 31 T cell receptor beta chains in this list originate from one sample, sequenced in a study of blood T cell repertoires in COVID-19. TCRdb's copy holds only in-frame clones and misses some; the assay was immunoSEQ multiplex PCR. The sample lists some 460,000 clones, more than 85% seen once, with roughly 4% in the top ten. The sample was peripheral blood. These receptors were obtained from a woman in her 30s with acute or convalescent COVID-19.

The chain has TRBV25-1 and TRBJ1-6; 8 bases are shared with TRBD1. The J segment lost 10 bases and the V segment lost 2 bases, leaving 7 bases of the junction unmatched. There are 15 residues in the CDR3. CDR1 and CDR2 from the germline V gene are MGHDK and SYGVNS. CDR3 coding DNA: TGTGCCAGCAGTGAAAACCAGGGGGCCAAATCACCCCTCCACTTT. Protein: CASSENQGAKSPLHF. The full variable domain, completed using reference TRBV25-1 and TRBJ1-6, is EADIYQTPRYLVIGTGKKITLECSQTMGHDKMYWYQQDPGMELHLIHYSYGVNSTEKGDLSSESTVSRIRTEHFPLTLESARPSHTSQYLCASSENQGAKSPLHFGNGTRLTVT.

CDR3 DNA: TGCGCCAGCAGCCAAGAGGGGGGGCAGGGGGCAGAATACGAGCAGTACTTC. This translates into CASSQEGGQGAEYEQYF. The chain carries TRBV4-1 and TRBJ2-7; possibly TRBD1 for D (8 bases). The length of the CDR3 is 17 residues. Germline V CDR1 and CDR2: MGHRA, YSYEKL. V was clipped by 0 bases and J by 4 bases, with 19 bases between them.

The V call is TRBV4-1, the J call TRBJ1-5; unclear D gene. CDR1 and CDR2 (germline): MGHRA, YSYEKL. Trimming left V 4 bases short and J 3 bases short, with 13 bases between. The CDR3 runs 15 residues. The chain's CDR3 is CASSPQEGYNQPQHF. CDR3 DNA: TGCGCCAGCAGCCCACAAGAGGGCTACAATCAGCCCCAGCATTTT.

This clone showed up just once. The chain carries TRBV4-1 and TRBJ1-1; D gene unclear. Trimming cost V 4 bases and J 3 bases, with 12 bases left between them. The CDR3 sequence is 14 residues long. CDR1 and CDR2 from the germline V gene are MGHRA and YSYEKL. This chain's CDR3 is CASSPPSRDTEAFF. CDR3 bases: TGCGCCAGCAGCCCCCCCAGCCGGGACACTGAAGCTTTCTTT.

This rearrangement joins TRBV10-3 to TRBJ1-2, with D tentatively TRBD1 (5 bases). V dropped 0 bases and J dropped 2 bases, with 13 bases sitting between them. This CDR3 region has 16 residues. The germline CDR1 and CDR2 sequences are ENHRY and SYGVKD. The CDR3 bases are TGTGCCATCAGTGAGTCGGGGCAGGGCAGAAACTATGGCTACACCTTC. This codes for CAISESGQGRNYGYTF.

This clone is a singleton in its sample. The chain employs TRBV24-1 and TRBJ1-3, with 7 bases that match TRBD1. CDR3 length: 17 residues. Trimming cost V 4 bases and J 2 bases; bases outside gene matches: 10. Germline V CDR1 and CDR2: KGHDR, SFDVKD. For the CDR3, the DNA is TGTGCCACCAGTGAGCAAAAAGACAGGGATGCTGGAAACACCATATATTTT. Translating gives CATSEQKDRDAGNTIYF.

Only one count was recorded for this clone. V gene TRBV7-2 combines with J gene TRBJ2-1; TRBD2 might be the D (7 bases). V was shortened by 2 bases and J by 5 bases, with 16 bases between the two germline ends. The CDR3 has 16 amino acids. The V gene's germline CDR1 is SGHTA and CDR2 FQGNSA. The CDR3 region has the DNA TGTGCCAGCAGCTTACACTTGTGGGGGGGCAACAATGAGCAGTTCTTC. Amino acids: CASSLHLWGGNNEQFF.

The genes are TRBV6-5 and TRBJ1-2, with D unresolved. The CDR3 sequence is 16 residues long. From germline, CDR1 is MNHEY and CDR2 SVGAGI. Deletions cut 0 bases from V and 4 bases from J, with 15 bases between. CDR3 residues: CASSYSVARGIYGYTF. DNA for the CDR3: TGTGCCAGCAGTTACTCTGTAGCAAGAGGGATCTATGGCTACACCTTC.

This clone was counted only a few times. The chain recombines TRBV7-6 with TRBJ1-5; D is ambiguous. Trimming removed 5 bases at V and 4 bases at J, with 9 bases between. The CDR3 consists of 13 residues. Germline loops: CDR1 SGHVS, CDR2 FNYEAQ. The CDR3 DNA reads TGTGCCAGCAGCCCGAACTTGAATCAGCCCCAGCATTTT. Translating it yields CASSPNLNQPQHF. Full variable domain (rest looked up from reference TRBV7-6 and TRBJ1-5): GAGVSQSPRYKVTKRGQDVALRCDPISGHVSLYWYRQALGQGPEFLTYFNYEAQQDKSGLPNDRFSAERPEGSISTLTIQRTEQRDSAMYRCASSPNLNQPQHFGDGTRLSIL.

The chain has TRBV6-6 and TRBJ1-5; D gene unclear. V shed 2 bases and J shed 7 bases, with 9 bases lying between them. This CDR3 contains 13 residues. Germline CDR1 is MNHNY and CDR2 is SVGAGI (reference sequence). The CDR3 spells CASSYPGVQPQHF. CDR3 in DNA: TGTGCCAGCAGTTACCCGGGTGTACAGCCCCAGCATTTT.

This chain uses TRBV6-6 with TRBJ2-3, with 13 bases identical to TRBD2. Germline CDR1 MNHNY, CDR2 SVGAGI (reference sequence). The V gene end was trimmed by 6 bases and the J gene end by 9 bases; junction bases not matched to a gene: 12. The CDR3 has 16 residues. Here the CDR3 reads CASSSGTSGVWRTQYF. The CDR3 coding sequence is TGTGCCAGCAGCTCCGGGACTAGCGGGGTTTGGCGGACGCAGTATTTT.

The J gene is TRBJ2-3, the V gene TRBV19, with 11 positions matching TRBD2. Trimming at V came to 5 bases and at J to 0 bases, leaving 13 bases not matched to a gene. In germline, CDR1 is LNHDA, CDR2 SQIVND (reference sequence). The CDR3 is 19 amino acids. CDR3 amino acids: CASSLLAGATRGSTDTQYF. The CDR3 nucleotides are TGTGCCAGTAGTCTACTAGCGGGGGCTACCCGGGGTAGCACAGATACGCAGTATTTT.

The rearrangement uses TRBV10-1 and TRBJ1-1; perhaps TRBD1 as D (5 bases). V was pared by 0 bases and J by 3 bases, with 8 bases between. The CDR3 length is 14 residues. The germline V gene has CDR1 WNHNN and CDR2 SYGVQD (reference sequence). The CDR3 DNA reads TGCGCCAGCAGTGAGTCGAAAGGGGACACTGAAGCTTTCTTT. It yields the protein CASSESKGDTEAFF.

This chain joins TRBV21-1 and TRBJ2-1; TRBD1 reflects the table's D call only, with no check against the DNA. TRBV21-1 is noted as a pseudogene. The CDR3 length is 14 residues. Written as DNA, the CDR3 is TGTGCCAGCGGGGGCCAATGCTCCTACAATGAGCAGTTCTTC. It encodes CASGGQCSYNEQFF.

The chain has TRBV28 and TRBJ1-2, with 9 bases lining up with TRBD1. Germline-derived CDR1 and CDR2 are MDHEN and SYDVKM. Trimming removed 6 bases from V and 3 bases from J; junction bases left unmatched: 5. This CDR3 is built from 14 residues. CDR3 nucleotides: TGTGCCAGCAGCCGGACAGGGGCGTACTATGGCTACACCTTC. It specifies CASSRTGAYYGYTF.

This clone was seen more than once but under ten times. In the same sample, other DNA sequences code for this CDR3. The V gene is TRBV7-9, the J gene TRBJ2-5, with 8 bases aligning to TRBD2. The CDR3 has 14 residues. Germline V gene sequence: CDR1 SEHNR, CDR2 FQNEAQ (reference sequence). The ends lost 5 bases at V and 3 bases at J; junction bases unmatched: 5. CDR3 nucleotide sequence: TGTGCCAGCAGCCTTGGACTAGCTGAAGAGACCCAGTACTTC. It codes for CASSLGLAEETQYF.

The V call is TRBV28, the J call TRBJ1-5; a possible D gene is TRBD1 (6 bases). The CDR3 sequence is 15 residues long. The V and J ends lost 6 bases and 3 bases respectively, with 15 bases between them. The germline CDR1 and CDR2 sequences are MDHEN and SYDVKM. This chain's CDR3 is CASRSRQALNQPQHF. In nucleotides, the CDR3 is TGTGCCAGCAGAAGTAGACAGGCCCTCAATCAGCCCCAGCATTTT.

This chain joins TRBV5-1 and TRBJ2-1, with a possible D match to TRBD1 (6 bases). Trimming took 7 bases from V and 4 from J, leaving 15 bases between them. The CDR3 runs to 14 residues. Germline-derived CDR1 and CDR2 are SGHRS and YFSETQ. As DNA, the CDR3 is TGCGCCAGCCGTTCCGGGACACTTTACAATGAGCAGTTCTTC. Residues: CASRSGTLYNEQFF. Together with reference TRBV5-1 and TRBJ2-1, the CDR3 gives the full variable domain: KAGVTQTPRYLIKTRGQQVTLSCSPISGHRSVSWYQQTPGQGLQFLFEYFSETQRNKGNFPGRFSGRQFSNSRSEMNVSTLELGDSALYLCASRSGTLYNEQFFGPGTRLTVL.

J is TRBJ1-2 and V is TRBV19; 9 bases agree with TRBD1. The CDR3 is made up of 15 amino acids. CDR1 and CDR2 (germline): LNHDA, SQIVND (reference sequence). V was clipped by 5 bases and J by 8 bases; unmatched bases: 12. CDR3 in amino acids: CASSPSRDRASGYTF. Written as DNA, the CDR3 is TGTGCCAGTAGTCCCTCTCGGGACAGGGCTTCCGGCTACACCTTC.

The chain's CDR3 is CASSEQGYQPQHF. CDR3 in DNA: TGTGCCAGCAGTGAACAGGGATATCAGCCCCAGCATTTT. The gene calls are TRBV2 and TRBJ1-5, with D possibly being TRBD1 (5 bases). CDR3 length: 13 residues. Germline lookup yields CDR1 SNHLY and CDR2 FYNNEI. The V end lost 2 bases, the J end lost 5 bases, and 7 bases lay between the germline ends.

CDR3 amino acids: CSVELIDTQYF. For the CDR3, the DNA is TGCAGCGTTGAACTAATAGATACGCAGTATTTT. The chain recombines TRBV29-1 with TRBJ2-3, with D uncertain. Germline V gene lookup returns CDR1 SQVTM and CDR2 ANQGSEA. V lost 2 bases and J 5 bases, leaving 5 bases between the germline ends. This CDR3 spans 11 amino acids.

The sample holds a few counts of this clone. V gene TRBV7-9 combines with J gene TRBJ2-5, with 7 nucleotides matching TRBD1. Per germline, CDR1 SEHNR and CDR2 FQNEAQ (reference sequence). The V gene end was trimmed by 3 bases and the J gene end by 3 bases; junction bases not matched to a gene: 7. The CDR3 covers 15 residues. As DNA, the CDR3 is TGTGCCAGCAGCTTTTATACAGGGGAGAAAGAGACCCAGTACTTC. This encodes CASSFYTGEKETQYF.

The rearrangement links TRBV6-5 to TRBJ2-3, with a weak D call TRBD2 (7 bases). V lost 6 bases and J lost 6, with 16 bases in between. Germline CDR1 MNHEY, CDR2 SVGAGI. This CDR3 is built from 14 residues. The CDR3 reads CASRPAGAPDTQYF. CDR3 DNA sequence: TGTGCCAGCAGGCCCGCGGGGGCCCCTGATACGCAGTATTTT.

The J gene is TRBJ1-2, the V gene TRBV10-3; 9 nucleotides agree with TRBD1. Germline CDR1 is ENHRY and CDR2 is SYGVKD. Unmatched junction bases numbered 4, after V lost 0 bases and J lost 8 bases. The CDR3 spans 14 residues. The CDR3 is CAISESLDRGGYTF. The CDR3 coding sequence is TGTGCCATCAGTGAGTCGCTGGACAGGGGAGGCTACACCTTC.

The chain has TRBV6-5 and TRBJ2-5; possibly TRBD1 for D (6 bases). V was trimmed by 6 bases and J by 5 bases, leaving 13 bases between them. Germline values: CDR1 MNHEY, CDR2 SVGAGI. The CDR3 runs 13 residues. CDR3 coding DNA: TGTGCCAGCAGGAGGACAGCAAGTGAGACCCAGTACTTC. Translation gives CASRRTASETQYF.

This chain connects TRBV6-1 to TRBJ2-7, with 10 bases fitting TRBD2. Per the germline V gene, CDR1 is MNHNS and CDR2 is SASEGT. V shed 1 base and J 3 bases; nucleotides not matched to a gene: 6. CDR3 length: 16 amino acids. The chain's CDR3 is CASSEVALAGFYEQYF. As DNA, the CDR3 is TGTGCCAGCAGTGAAGTAGCACTAGCGGGGTTCTACGAGCAGTACTTC.

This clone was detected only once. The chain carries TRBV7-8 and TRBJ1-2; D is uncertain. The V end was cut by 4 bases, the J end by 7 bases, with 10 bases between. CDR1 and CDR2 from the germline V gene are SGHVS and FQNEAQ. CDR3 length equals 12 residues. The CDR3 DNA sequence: TGTGCCAGCAGCTACGATAACGGTGGCTACACCTTC. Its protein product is CASSYDNGGYTF.

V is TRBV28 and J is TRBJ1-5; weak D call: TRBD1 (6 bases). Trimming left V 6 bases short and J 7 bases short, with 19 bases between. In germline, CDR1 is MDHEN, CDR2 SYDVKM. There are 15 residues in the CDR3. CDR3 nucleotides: TGTGCCAGCAGCCCACCCGGGACAAAAACACAGCCCCAGCATTTT. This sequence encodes CASSPPGTKTQPQHF.

CDR3 DNA sequence: TGTGCCAGCAGATATACAGGTCCGAACACTGAAGCTTTCTTT. This encodes CASRYTGPNTEAFF. The chain uses TRBV28 and TRBJ1-1; possibly TRBD1 for D (5 bases). V lost 6 bases to trimming and J lost 1 base, with 12 bases between them. The germline gives CDR1 MDHEN, CDR2 SYDVKM. This CDR3 has 14 amino acids.

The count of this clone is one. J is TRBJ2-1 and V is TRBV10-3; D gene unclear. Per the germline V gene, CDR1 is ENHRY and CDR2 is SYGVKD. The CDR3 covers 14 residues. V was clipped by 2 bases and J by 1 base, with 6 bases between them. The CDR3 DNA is TGTGCCATCAGTGAGGGGCGTTCCTACAATGAGCAGTTCTTC. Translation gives CAISEGRSYNEQFF.

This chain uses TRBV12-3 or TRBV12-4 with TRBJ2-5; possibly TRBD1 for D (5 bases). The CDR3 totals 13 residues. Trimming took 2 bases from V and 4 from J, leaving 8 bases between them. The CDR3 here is CASSLRQLETQYF. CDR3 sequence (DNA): TGTGCCAGCAGTTTACGACAGTTAGAGACCCAGTACTTC.